A selection of T cell receptor beta chains follows, all from one sample in a study of CD8 T cells in ankylosing spondylitis. In TCRdb, the 5' RACE reads were re-called with MiXCR into one record per CDR3 protein. The repertoire has roughly 240,000 distinct CDR3 sequences, around 8% of them found once; the top ten carry more than 4.5%. Sequencing input: blood, either unsorted or a sorted T cell fraction (not recorded which). All receptors come from a female donor with ankylosing spondylitis or in good health (not recorded which). Both conserved end residues are part of each CDR3. The D gene is left open where the match is weak. The size field is filled for only some rows; it gives once, few, many or a size class.

j_call d_call clone_size cdr3_length v_call cdr3_aa cdr3_nt
TRBJ1-1 NA many 15 TRBV20-1 CSARAGGGLGTEAFF TGCAGTGCTAGAGCCGGAGGGGGGTTGGGCACTGAAGCTTTCTTT
TRBJ2-1 TRBD2 NA 18 TRBV11-2 CASSLGRLAGSSYNEQFF TGTGCCAGCAGCTTAGGACGACTAGCGGGGAGCTCCTACAATGAGCAGTTCTTC
TRBJ2-2 TRBD2 NA 16 TRBV20-1 CSARVAGHANTGELFF TGCAGTGCTAGGGTAGCGGGCCACGCGAACACCGGGGAGCTGTTTTTT
TRBJ1-1 TRBD1 NA 15 TRBV7-6 CASSSGQGVSTEAFF TGTGCCAGCAGCTCCGGACAGGGGGTGAGCACTGAAGCTTTCTTT
TRBJ2-3 TRBD1 many 13 TRBV20-1 CSAPLTGPDTQYF TGCAGTGCCCCCCTGACAGGGCCAGATACGCAGTATTTT
TRBJ2-6 NA few 15 TRBV18 CASSPEGTGANVLTF TGTGCCAGCTCACCAGAGGGAACTGGGGCCAACGTCCTGACTTTC
TRBJ2-5 NA many 13 TRBV10-3 CAISVGREETQYF TGTGCCATCAGTGTGGGCAGGGAAGAGACCCAGTACTTC
TRBJ1-2 NA few 16 TRBV7-9 CASSQAGQVFLYGYTF TGTGCCAGCAGCCAAGCGGGGCAGGTGTTCCTCTATGGCTACACCTTC
TRBJ2-5 TRBD1 few 16 TRBV5-5 CASSLSDRGIREAQYF TGTGCCAGCAGCTTGTCTGACAGGGGAATAAGAGAGGCCCAGTACTTC
TRBJ1-2 NA many 14 TRBV12-3/TRBV12-4 CASTAAAANYGYTF TGTGCCAGCACAGCGGCAGCAGCCAACTATGGCTACACCTTC
TRBJ1-3 TRBD1 NA 15 TRBV2 CASNYRGSSGNTIYF TGTGCCAGTAACTACAGGGGGAGCTCTGGAAACACCATATATTTT
TRBJ2-7 TRBD2 many 16 TRBV12-3/TRBV12-4 CASSSRPTSFQDEQYF TGTGCCAGCAGTTCGCGGCCGACTAGCTTCCAAGACGAGCAGTACTTC
TRBJ2-5 NA few 16 TRBV20-1 CSATRTDRRLVETQYF TGCAGTGCTACCCGAACCGACAGGCGGCTAGTAGAGACCCAGTACTTC
TRBJ2-1 TRBD2 many 14 TRBV5-6 CASMGLAAHNEQFF TGTGCCAGCATGGGACTAGCGGCCCACAATGAGCAGTTCTTC
TRBJ2-3 TRBD2 many 14 TRBV12-3/TRBV12-4 CASPSGSSTDTQYF TGTGCCAGCCCTAGCGGGAGTTCCACAGATACGCAGTATTTT
TRBJ2-7 NA few 14 TRBV7-2 CASSPQPTSYEQYF TGTGCCAGCAGCCCTCAACCGACCTCCTACGAGCAGTACTTC
TRBJ2-6 TRBD1 many 14 TRBV6-1 CASTRGPGANVLTF TGTGCCAGCACGAGGGGGCCCGGGGCCAACGTCCTGACTTTC
TRBJ2-3 NA few 13 TRBV4-3 CASSQEYTDTQYF TGCGCCAGCAGCCAAGAATACACAGATACGCAGTATTTT
TRBJ2-5 NA many 15 TRBV20-1 CSARDSRGRGETQYF TGCAGTGCTAGAGATTCCAGGGGCCGTGGAGAGACCCAGTACTTC
TRBJ2-2 TRBD1 many 15 TRBV2 CASKWDSSDTGELFF TGTGCCAGCAAGTGGGACAGCTCTGACACCGGGGAGCTGTTTTTT
TRBJ2-7 NA NA 15 TRBV19 CASKDSWAVPDEQYF TGTGCCAGTAAGGATTCCTGGGCGGTTCCGGACGAGCAGTACTTC
TRBJ1-6 NA many 13 TRBV30 CAWSVNRPSPLHF TGTGCCTGGAGTGTAAATCGCCCCTCACCCCTCCACTTT
TRBJ2-2 NA many 15 TRBV4-1 CASSQEEGFGLELFF TGCGCCAGCAGCCAAGAGGAGGGGTTCGGTCTGGAGCTGTTTTTT
TRBJ2-1 NA many 14 TRBV7-2 CASSLPALDNEQFF TGTGCCAGCAGCTTACCAGCTCTAGACAATGAGCAGTTCTTC
TRBJ1-1 NA many 11 TRBV29-1 CSAEGDTEAFF TGCAGCGCCGAGGGCGACACTGAAGCTTTCTTT
TRBJ2-3 NA many 11 TRBV18 CASSPGDTQYF TGTGCCAGCTCACCGGGCGATACGCAGTATTTT
TRBJ1-5 NA many 17 TRBV10-3 CAISESRTGGVNQPQHF TGTGCCATCAGTGAGTCGCGGACCGGAGGAGTTAATCAGCCCCAGCATTTT
TRBJ2-7 NA many 15 TRBV7-9 CASSLSGGRSYEQYF TGTGCCAGCAGCTTATCCGGGGGGCGCAGCTACGAGCAGTACTTC
TRBJ2-1 TRBD2 NA 17 TRBV5-1 CASSPEPSGRHYNEQFF TGCGCCAGCAGCCCGGAGCCTAGCGGGAGGCATTACAATGAGCAGTTCTTC
TRBJ1-2 NA many 12 TRBV2 CASSGTPSGYTF TGTGCCAGCAGTGGGACACCCAGTGGCTACACCTTC
TRBJ2-7 TRBD2 many 14 TRBV20-1 CSARGTGGNYEQYF TGCAGTGCTAGAGGAACGGGAGGAAACTACGAGCAGTACTTC
TRBJ2-3 NA many 13 TRBV12-5 CATWDSLTDTQYF TGTGCTACTTGGGACTCCCTCACAGATACGCAGTATTTT
TRBJ1-2 NA many 13 TRBV10-3 CAIRDMANYGYTF TGTGCCATCAGGGACATGGCTAACTATGGCTACACCTTC
TRBJ2-3 NA many 17 TRBV7-2 CASRPWRVGEGENTQYF TGTGCCAGCAGGCCCTGGAGGGTGGGAGAAGGAGAGAATACGCAGTATTTT
TRBJ2-6 NA many 16 TRBV5-6 CASSLVTSSGANVLTF TGTGCCAGCAGCTTGGTTACGAGTTCTGGGGCCAACGTCCTGACTTTC
TRBJ2-7 NA NA 14 TRBV7-2 CASSSEGYSYEQYF TGTGCCAGCAGCTCGGAGGGATACTCCTACGAGCAGTACTTC
TRBJ2-7 NA many 15 TRBV4-3 CASSQRPRSPYEQYF TGCGCCAGCAGCCAAAGGCCCCGGTCGCCCTACGAGCAGTACTTC
TRBJ2-5 TRBD1 NA 14 TRBV11-1 CASSNTGGGETQYF TGTGCCAGCAGCAACACAGGGGGTGGCGAGACCCAGTACTTC
TRBJ2-1 TRBD2 NA 18 TRBV7-8 CASSVRGGVTEPYNEQFF TGTGCCAGCAGCGTCCGGGGGGGGGTAACTGAACCCTACAATGAGCAGTTCTTC
TRBJ2-1 NA many 14 TRBV6-2/TRBV6-3 CASNQGPQKHEQFF TGTGCCAGCAATCAGGGACCCCAGAAGCATGAGCAGTTCTTC
TRBJ2-2 TRBD2 NA 14 TRBV2 CASRTSTNTGELFF TGTGCCAGCCGGACTAGTACGAACACCGGGGAGCTGTTTTTT
TRBJ2-1 TRBD2 NA 16 TRBV7-8 CASTPPGRESYNEQFF TGTGCCAGCACCCCTCCCGGGCGGGAGTCCTACAATGAGCAGTTCTTC
TRBJ2-3 NA many 16 TRBV11-2 CASSLGAGPSTDTQYF TGTGCCAGCAGCTTAGGCGCAGGCCCTAGCACAGATACGCAGTATTTT
TRBJ1-5 NA many 16 TRBV20-1 CSARPLGRQVGQPQHF TGCAGTGCTAGACCTCTGGGCCGCCAGGTCGGTCAGCCCCAGCATTTT
TRBJ2-1 TRBD1 many 18 TRBV24-1 CATSDLMRGLPRVNEQFF TGTGCCACCAGTGATTTGATGAGGGGGCTTCCCCGTGTTAATGAGCAGTTCTTC
TRBJ2-2 NA many 14 TRBV24-1 CATSEATNTGELFF TGTGCCACCAGTGAGGCTACGAACACCGGGGAGCTGTTTTTT
TRBJ1-2 NA many 14 TRBV28 CASNALVGAQSYTF TGTGCCAGCAACGCCCTCGTGGGGGCGCAGAGCTACACCTTC
TRBJ1-4 NA NA 13 TRBV9 CASSVVENEKLFF TGTGCCAGCAGCGTAGTGGAAAATGAAAAACTGTTTTTT